Presented here are 20 T cell receptor beta chains from one specimen sequenced in a study of regulatory T cells in long-lasting Graves disease. With iRepertoire HTBI primers and Arm-PCR of CDR3 regions, TCR beta libraries were built. TCRdb passed the multiplex PCR reads through MiXCR, listing each CDR3 protein once. This repertoire shows approximately 400,000 distinct CDR3 sequences, 10% to 15% found once; its top ten account for 15% to 20%. Time point noted: newly diagnosed GD, antithyroid drugs for less than 3 months. PBMCs were the source of the RNA used for TCR sequencing. This sample was shared with a second study, whose subject was T cells in Graves' hyperthyroidism and ophthalmopathy.

Sequencing used peripheral blood mononuclear cells (PBMCs), obtained at new diagnosis, from a patient treated with antithyroid drugs. The receptors originated from a young woman with Graves disease.

The table lists this clonotype with many counts. The chain recombines TRBV6-1 with TRBJ2-7, with TRBD2 as a possible D gene (6 bases). Trimming removed 7 bases at V and 1 base at J, with 29 bases between. CDR1 and CDR2 (germline): MNHNS, SASEGT. The CDR3 covers 19 residues. The CDR3 sequence: CASNFPLIPQRGKSYEQYV. The CDR3 nucleotides read TGTGCCAGCAACTTCCCCCTAATACCACAGCGCGGGAAGTCCTACGAGCAGTACGTC.

The J gene is TRBJ1-1, the V gene TRBV27; D gene uncertain. Germline CDR1 and CDR2: MNHEY and SMNVEV (reference sequence). This CDR3 has 14 amino acids. Trimming shortened V by 2 bases and J by 4 bases, and 11 bases separated the two germline ends. The DNA of the CDR3 is TGTGCCAGCAGTTTACGCGGGATGGGCACTGAAGCTTTCTTT. Translated, it gives CASSLRGMGTEAFF.

In this sample, this clonotype turned up many times. The rearrangement joins TRBV6-1 to TRBJ1-1; D remains ambiguous. This CDR3 contains 13 residues. Germline V gene data show CDR1 as MNHNS and CDR2 as SASEGT. Trimming took off 8 bases at V and 2 bases at J, with 12 bases between the two ends. The CDR3 coding sequence is TGTGCCAGCGAACATACAGTAAACACTGAAGCTTTCTTT. It specifies CASEHTVNTEAFF.

This clonotype has at least ten counts. The V call is TRBV10-3, the J call TRBJ2-7, with TRBD2 identical over 9 bases. The V gene's germline CDR1 is ENHRY and CDR2 SYGVKD. Trimming at V came to 0 bases and at J to 4 bases, leaving 10 bases not matched to a gene. This CDR3 is 17 amino acids long. CDR3 loop: CAISESIGASGAYEQYV. The CDR3 DNA is TGTGCCATCAGTGAGTCGATCGGCGCTAGCGGGGCGTACGAGCAGTACGTC.

This clonotype appeared many times. The chain combines TRBV24-1 with TRBJ2-5; no clear D. Trimming removed 5 bases at V and 0 bases at J, with 6 bases between. There are 13 residues in the CDR3. From germline, CDR1 is KGHDR and CDR2 SFDVKD. The CDR3 region is CATSGPDQETQYF. The CDR3 DNA is TGTGCCACCAGTGGCCCAGACCAAGAGACCCAGTACTTC.

There are many counts of this clonotype. This chain links TRBV5-1 with TRBJ2-6; 10 bases fit TRBD1. The CDR3 sequence is 17 residues long. Trimming at V came to 4 bases and at J to 0 bases, leaving 4 bases not matched to a gene. Germline V gives CDR1 SGHRS, CDR2 YFSETQ. The CDR3 here is CASSRRTGGSGANVLTF. The CDR3 DNA reads as TGCGCCAGCAGCCGTAGGACAGGGGGCTCTGGGGCCAACGTCCTGACTTTC.

The table lists this clonotype with many counts. The rearrangement uses TRBV6-1 and TRBJ2-5; D gene uncertain. The CDR3 runs to 18 residues. The germline CDR1 and CDR2 sequences are MNHNS and SASEGT. V lost 6 bases, J lost 3 bases, and 26 bases lay in between. As DNA, the CDR3 is TGTGCCAGCAGCCACGGTCCGGACCGTGCGCTCTCCGAAGAGACCCAGTACTTC. Encoded protein: CASSHGPDRALSEETQYF.

In this sample, this clonotype turned up many times. This rearrangement joins TRBV28 to TRBJ2-3; 8 positions agree with TRBD1. Germline lookup yields CDR1 MDHEN and CDR2 SYDVKM. The CDR3 runs to 19 residues. Unmatched junction bases numbered 18, after V lost 5 bases and J lost 2 bases. The CDR3 region has the DNA TGTGCCAGCAGTAACCTCAGGGGGCAAACCACGCAGTTCACAGATACGCAGTATTTT. This codes for CASSNLRGQTTQFTDTQYF.

This clonotype has more than one count but fewer than ten. The chain links TRBV10-2 to TRBJ2-1, with 8 bases matching TRBD2. Trimming at V came to 7 bases and at J to 0 bases, leaving 5 bases not matched to a gene. Germline V gene data show CDR1 as WSHSY and CDR2 as SAAADI. This CDR3 comprises 15 residues. CDR3 protein: CASILAGGSYNEQFF. The CDR3 coding sequence is TGCGCCAGCATTCTGGCGGGAGGCTCCTACAATGAGCAGTTCTTC.

With respect to this clonotype: It may be a read error: a sequence one base away is much more abundant. The chain is built from TRBV5-1 and TRBJ2-7; a weak D match, TRBD1 (6 bases). Per germline, CDR1 SGHRS and CDR2 YFSETQ. V was cut by 6 bases and J by 3 bases, with 16 bases left in between. This CDR3 comprises 14 residues. As DNA, the CDR3 is TGCGCCAGCAACTTACAGGGTGGTGGCTACGAGCAGTACTTC. Translated, it gives CASNLQGGGYEQYF.

Many counts were recorded for this clonotype. The V call is TRBV20-1, the J call TRBJ2-1; 10 bases fit TRBD2. The length of the CDR3 is 17 residues. Looked up from germline, CDR1 is DFQATT and CDR2 is SNEGSKA (reference sequence). The junction had 7 bases not matched to a gene; V was cut back by 0 bases and J by 2 bases. The CDR3 DNA is TGCAGTGCTAGAGATCGGACTAGCGGAGCCACCTACAATGAGCAGTTCTTC. Translation gives CSARDRTSGATYNEQFF.

This clonotype was recorded many times. The rearrangement links TRBV6-5 to TRBJ2-7, with D unclear. V lost 2 bases and J lost 2, with 10 bases in between. CDR1 is MNHEY and CDR2 is SVGAGI in the germline V gene. The CDR3 consists of 14 residues. This chain's CDR3 is CASSYEDAAYEQYF. The CDR3 nucleotides read TGTGCCAGCAGTTACGAGGACGCAGCCTACGAGCAGTACTTC.

This clonotype was seen at least ten times. The chain joins TRBV6-5 to TRBJ2-2, with a weak D call TRBD2 (6 bases). This CDR3 spans 15 amino acids. Deletions cut 0 bases from V and 7 bases from J, with 12 bases between. Germline V gene data show CDR1 as MNHEY and CDR2 as SVGAGI. The CDR3, as DNA: TGTGCCAGCAGTTACTCCCTAGCGTCGGGCGGGGAGCTGTTTTTT. This encodes CASSYSLASGGELFF.

Notes on this clonotype: This sequence may be a read error, since a much larger clone differs from it by one base. V usage is TRBV5-8 and J usage is TRBJ2-5; TRBD1 might be the D (6 bases). The germline gives CDR1 SGHTS, CDR2 YDEGEE. CDR3 length: 13 residues. V lost 4 bases and J 0 bases, leaving 7 bases between the germline ends. CDR3 nucleotides: TGTGCCAGCAGCCGGGACAACCAAGAGACCCAGTACTTC. Translating it yields CASSRDNQETQYF.

This clonotype was picked up many times. This chain links TRBV5-1 with TRBJ2-1; the D gene is possibly TRBD1 (6 bases). The V end lost 6 bases, the J end lost 3 bases, and 10 bases lay between the germline ends. CDR3 length equals 13 residues. CDR1 and CDR2 from the germline V gene are SGHRS and YFSETQ. The CDR3 bases are TGCGCCAGCAATCTAGGGGGCTACAATGAGCAGTTCTTC. Encoded protein: CASNLGGYNEQFF.

This clonotype was counted ten times or more. The chain is built from TRBV11-2 and TRBJ1-5; D perhaps matches TRBD1 (5 bases). Trimming cost V 8 bases and J 4 bases, with 15 bases left between them. The CDR3 extends over 14 amino acids. Germline CDR1 SGHAT, CDR2 FQNNGV. CDR3 amino acids: CASSQWGVNQPQHF. In nucleotides, the CDR3 is TGTGCCAGCTCGCAATGGGGGGTTAATCAGCCCCAGCATTTT.

The V and J genes are TRBV12-3 or TRBV12-4 and TRBJ1-2; unclear D gene. The CDR3 extends over 13 amino acids. V was clipped by 6 bases and J by 1 base, with 9 bases between them. CDR3 DNA: TGTGCCAGCAGGCCCCCGGGTAACTATGGCTACACCTTC. Protein product: CASRPPGNYGYTF.

The chain uses TRBV19 and TRBJ2-7; D is undetermined. Trimming left V 3 bases short and J 0 bases short, with 9 bases between. The CDR3 sequence is 14 residues long. Germline assignment: CDR1 LNHDA and CDR2 SQIVND (reference sequence). CDR3 loop: CASSILFSSYEQYF. Written as DNA, the CDR3 is TGTGCCAGTAGTATCCTGTTCAGCTCCTACGAGCAGTACTTC. Using reference TRBV19 and TRBJ2-7 for the parts outside the CDR3, the full variable domain is DGGITQSPKYLFRKEGQNVTLSCEQNLNHDAMYWYRQDPGQGLRLIYYSQIVNDFQKGDIAEGYSVSREKKESFPLTVTSAQKNPTAFYLCASSILFSSYEQYFGPGTRLTVT.

This clonotype occurred many times. The chain has TRBV28 and TRBJ1-5; 8 bases map to TRBD1. CDR1 MDHEN and CDR2 SYDVKM come from the germline V gene. V was clipped by 6 bases and J by 6 bases; unmatched bases: 4. This CDR3 has 13 residues. CDR3 nucleotides: TGTGCCAGCAGACCAGGGGGCGTTCAGCCCCAGCATTTT. This codes for CASRPGGVQPQHF.

The V and J genes are TRBV28 and TRBJ1-5; D not resolved. The V gene's germline CDR1 is MDHEN and CDR2 SYDVKM. This CDR3 spans 15 amino acids. V lost 6 bases to trimming and J lost 1 base, with 13 bases between them. For the CDR3, the DNA is TGTGCCAGCAGCCAACCGGACGGCAGCAATCAGCCCCAGCATTTT. Amino acid sequence: CASSQPDGSNQPQHF.